Listed below are T cell receptor beta chains from one sample, sequenced in a study of cytomegalovirus exposure and HLA in healthy donors. Data came from immunoSEQ multiplex PCR; TCRdb stores just in-frame clones and leaves some out. The sample yields 30,000 to 35,000 clones, of which the top ten take up 3% to 3.5%. Sequencing input: PBMCs. These receptors all stem from a woman in her 40s in good health and CMV-seropositive. CDR3s include the opening cysteine and the closing phenylalanine or tryptophan. A D gene is named only where the DNA matches it firmly.

TRBJ1-2	TRBV7-2	.	CASSSMRQGSAYGYTF	TGTGCCAGCAGCTCGATGAGGCAGGGGTCGGCCTATGGCTACACCTTC
TRBJ2-7	TRBV5-1	.	CASSLPTLVTGNAYEQYF	TGCGCCAGCAGCTTGCCAACGCTCGTCACAGGGAACGCCTACGAGCAGTACTTC
TRBJ1-2	TRBV19	.	CASRGGAGEDGYTF	TGTGCCAGTAGGGGAGGGGCAGGGGAGGATGGCTACACCTTC
TRBJ1-1	TRBV7-8	.	CASSLRTERTEAFF	TGTGCCAGCAGTTTAAGGACAGAGCGCACTGAAGCTTTCTTT
TRBJ2-7	TRBV28	.	CASSLAGAWDEQYF	TGTGCCAGCAGTTTAGCGGGGGCTTGGGACGAGCAGTACTTC
TRBJ1-2	TRBV29-1	TRBD1	CSVEGGTGDGYTF	TGCAGCGTTGAAGGCGGGACAGGGGATGGCTACACCTTC
TRBJ2-2	TRBV2	.	CASSYTEAGELFF	TGTGCCAGCAGTTACACGGAGGCCGGGGAGCTGTTTTTT
TRBJ2-5	TRBV4-2	TRBD2	CASSQDGREGKTQYF	TGTGCCAGCAGCCAAGATGGGCGGGAGGGAAAGACCCAGTACTTC
TRBJ1-4	TRBV2	TRBD1	CASREGAGEKLFF	TGTGCCAGCAGAGAGGGGGCTGGTGAAAAACTGTTTTTT
TRBJ2-1	TRBV2	TRBD2	CASRTGGLAGRYNEQFF	TGTGCCAGTAGGACAGGAGGACTAGCGGGCCGATACAATGAGCAGTTCTTC
TRBJ2-7	TRBV27	.	CASTFGPGYEQYF	TGTGCCAGCACATTTGGGCCCGGATACGAGCAGTACTTC
TRBJ2-1	TRBV7-2	TRBD2	CASSLTSGYNEQFF	TGTGCCAGCAGCTTAACTAGCGGATACAATGAGCAGTTCTTC
TRBJ2-1	TRBV7-9	TRBD2	CASSLIAGVHNEQFF	TGTGCCAGCAGCTTAATAGCGGGAGTCCACAATGAGCAGTTCTTC
TRBJ1-2	TRBV28	TRBD1	CASSRGQGVDGYTF	TGTGCCAGCAGTAGAGGACAGGGGGTCGATGGCTACACCTTC
TRBJ2-1	TRBV4-2	.	CASSQEFSARVQFF	TGTGCCAGCAGCCAAGAATTCAGCGCGCGAGTGCAGTTCTTC
TRBJ2-5	TRBV30	TRBD2	CAWTSGYQETQYF	TGTGCCTGGACTAGCGGGTACCAAGAGACCCAGTACTTC
TRBJ1-4	TRBV6-5	.	CASGLSRAGFGKLFF	TGTGCCAGTGGACTTAGCCGGGCAGGCTTTGGAAAACTGTTTTTT
TRBJ2-6	TRBV9	.	CASSVAGTGANVLTF	TGTGCCAGCAGCGTAGCGGGGACTGGGGCCAACGTCCTGACTTTC
TRBJ2-7	TRBV30	.	CAWSRSRLDYEQYF	TGTGCCTGGAGTCGTTCGAGGTTAGACTACGAGCAGTACTTC
TRBJ1-5	TRBV11-1	.	CASSPAPFGQPQHF	TGTGCCAGCAGCCCCGCCCCTTTCGGTCAGCCCCAGCATTTT
TRBJ2-2	TRBV15	.	CATSRADAEGELFF	TGTGCCACCAGCAGAGCCGACGCGGAAGGGGAGCTGTTTTTT
TRBJ1-2	TRBV18	TRBD1	CASSPRRQGNEGYTF	TGTGCCAGCTCACCACGGAGACAGGGTAATGAAGGCTACACCTTC
TRBJ2-7	TRBV2	TRBD2	CASRGGLEGEQYF	TGTGCCAGCAGGGGAGGACTAGAGGGCGAGCAGTACTTC
TRBJ2-7	TRBV30	.	CAWSVGWRAYEQYF	TGTGCCTGGAGTGTAGGTTGGAGAGCCTACGAGCAGTACTTC
TRBJ2-5	TRBV28	.	CASSLARGGETQYF	TGTGCCAGCAGCCTAGCAAGGGGGGGAGAGACCCAGTACTTC
TRBJ2-7	TRBV27	.	CASSLSVSGGPEQYF	TGTGCCAGCAGTTTATCAGTGTCCGGGGGGCCCGAGCAGTACTTC
TRBJ2-2	TRBV6-5	.	CASSLSIVAGELFF	TGTGCCAGCAGTCTCAGTATCGTGGCCGGGGAGCTGTTTTTT
TRBJ1-2	TRBV6-5	TRBD1	CASSRTGQGGATF	TGTGCCAGCAGTCGAACGGGACAGGGGGGCGCCACCTTC
TRBJ1-1	TRBV5-1	.	CASSPAGMNTEAFF	TGCGCCAGCAGCCCGGCGGGTATGAACACTGAAGCTTTCTTT
TRBJ2-7	TRBV30	TRBD1	CAWNPLGQGRYEQYF	TGTGCCTGGAACCCACTCGGACAGGGGAGATACGAGCAGTACTTC
TRBJ2-7	TRBV6-1	TRBD1	CASSGQGPLYEQYF	TGTGCCAGCAGTGGACAGGGACCCCTCTACGAGCAGTACTTC
TRBJ2-7	TRBV5-4	TRBD2	CASSLSGAGGYEQYF	TGTGCCAGCAGCTTGTCCGGGGCGGGAGGGTACGAGCAGTACTTC
TRBJ1-1	TRBV18	.	CASSLKNTEAFF	TGTGCCAGCTCACTTAAAAACACTGAAGCTTTCTTT
TRBJ2-1	TRBV4-2	.	CASSQEGRELNEQFF	TGTGCCAGCAGCCAAGAGGGTCGGGAGCTAAATGAGCAGTTCTTC
TRBJ2-1	TRBV7-2	TRBD2	CASSPGTSGYNEQFF	TGTGCCAGCAGCCCGGGGACTAGCGGTTACAATGAGCAGTTCTTC
TRBJ2-7	TRBV30	.	CAWSSHEQYF	TGTGCCTGGAGTAGCCACGAGCAGTACTTC
TRBJ2-7	TRBV4-1	TRBD1	CASRSWTGDSYEQYF	TGCGCCAGCAGATCCTGGACAGGGGACTCCTACGAGCAGTACTTC
TRBJ2-5	TRBV28	TRBD2	CASSVPLGLAGAGETQYF	TGTGCCAGCAGTGTACCCCTTGGACTAGCGGGAGCGGGAGAGACCCAGTACTTC
TRBJ1-1	TRBV28	TRBD1	CASSLMEGQGAHAEAFF	TGTGCCAGCAGTTTAATGGAGGGACAGGGGGCCCATGCTGAAGCTTTCTTT
TRBJ2-1	TRBV29-1	TRBD1	CSTRDRARIGEHEQFF	TGCAGCACTCGGGACAGGGCTCGAATTGGAGAGCATGAGCAGTTCTTC
TRBJ2-7	TRBV5-5	.	CASSLTRYEQYF	TGTGCCAGCAGCCTGACGAGGTACGAGCAGTACTTC
TRBJ2-5	TRBV25-1	TRBD1	CASSENGTGETQYF	TGTGCCAGCAGTGAAAATGGGACAGGAGAGACCCAGTACTTC
TRBJ1-5	TRBV28	.	CASSLGGSNQPQHF	TGTGCCAGCAGTTTAGGGGGGTCCAATCAGCCCCAGCATTTT
TRBJ1-1	TRBV28	.	CASSPSGLPGAFF	TGTGCCAGCAGTCCTTCAGGCCTCCCTGGGGCTTTCTTT
TRBJ1-2	TRBV7-9	.	CASSLAMPVYGYTF	TGTGCCAGCAGCTTAGCGATGCCAGTCTATGGCTACACCTTC
TRBJ1-3	TRBV7-2	.	CASSSQDSGNTIYF	TGTGCCAGCAGCTCACAGGACTCTGGAAACACCATATATTTT